Listed below are T cell receptor beta chains from one sample, sequenced in a study of regulatory T cells in long-lasting Graves disease. TCRdb re-called the multiplex PCR reads with MiXCR, one entry per CDR3 protein. The profile shows some 250,000 distinct CDR3 sequences, around a sixth of them singletons. Another study also made use of these data, one on T cells in Graves' hyperthyroidism and ophthalmopathy.

Specimen: peripheral blood mononuclear cells (PBMCs), collected at new diagnosis, from a patient treated with antithyroid drugs. These receptors came from a woman aged 25 to 39 with Graves disease. The CDR3 runs from the conserved cysteine through the conserved F or W. D genes are given only for firm matches. Some rows have no size entry. The others give once, few or many, or a class for an expanded clone.

many,TRBJ1-1,TRBV5-1,-,CASSPPLGRGTEAFF,TGCGCCAGCAGCCCACCCTTGGGGCGCGGGACTGAAGCTTTCTTT
many,TRBJ2-3,TRBV20-1,-,CSAQDPGGTDTQYF,TGCAGTGCTCAGGACCCTGGGGGCACAGATACGCAGTATTTT
few,TRBJ2-1,TRBV20-1,TRBD2,CSARDLPGLAGGPSWLGEQFF,TGCAGTGCTAGAGACCTACCGGGACTAGCGGGGGGCCCGAGCTGGTTGGGTGAGCAGTTCTTC
few,TRBJ2-5,TRBV11-2,-,CASSSEQGWSVRTQYF,TGTGCCAGCAGCTCAGAACAGGGATGGAGTGTTAGGACCCAGTACTTC
many,TRBJ2-1,TRBV24-1,TRBD1,CATSDSTQGAVQFF,TGTGCCACCAGTGATTCCACGCAGGGGGCCGTGCAGTTCTTC
many,TRBJ2-7,TRBV28,TRBD2,CAILGLAGGGDEQYF,TGTGCCATCCTGGGACTAGCGGGGGGCGGCGACGAGCAGTACTTC
many,TRBJ1-1,TRBV6-1,-,CASSHLLPEVTEAFF,TGTGCCAGCAGCCACCTTCTGCCGGAGGTCACTGAAGCTTTCTTT
many,TRBJ1-2,TRBV4-2,-,CASSQVGGDGYTF,TGTGCCAGCAGCCAAGTGGGGGGAGATGGCTACACCTTC
many,TRBJ2-3,TRBV6-1,-,CASSARQRTDTQYF,TGTGCCAGCAGTGCACGACAGAGGACAGATACGCAGTATTTT
many,TRBJ1-1,TRBV9,-,CASSQTISGQGYNEAFF,TGTGCCAGCAGTCAAACAATCAGCGGGCAGGGGTATAATGAAGCTTTCTTT
-,TRBJ1-2,TRBV5-6,-,CASSLEFEGRQANYGYTF,TGTGCCAGCAGCTTGGAGTTCGAGGGGCGTCAAGCTAACTATGGCTACACCTTC
many,TRBJ1-4,TRBV6-2/TRBV6-3,-,CASSFRAPPREKLFF,TGTGCCAGCAGTTTCCGGGCACCTCCTAGGGAAAAACTGTTTTTT
many,TRBJ1-1,TRBV20-1,-,CSAISGGANTEAFF,TGCAGTGCTATCTCTGGGGGCGCGAACACTGAAGCTTTCTTT
few,TRBJ2-7,TRBV7-9,TRBD2,CASSPRLGGSGTYEQYF,TGTGCCAGCAGCCCCAGACTTGGGGGTAGCGGGACCTACGAGCAGTACTTC
-,TRBJ2-4,TRBV5-1,TRBD2,CASSPGSGGGVLAKNIQYF,TGCGCCAGCAGCCCGGGTTCTGGCGGGGGGGTCCTAGCCAAAAACATTCAGTACTTC
-,TRBJ2-1,TRBV10-2,-,CASSVGGPNEQFF,TGCGCCAGCAGTGTTGGGGGTCCGAATGAGCAGTTCTTC
many,TRBJ1-1,TRBV29-1,TRBD1,CSVIEGYRGPSEAFF,TGCAGCGTGATTGAGGGTTACAGGGGACCTAGTGAAGCTTTCTTT
many,TRBJ2-7,TRBV10-1,-,CASSGGGAWNEQYF,TGCGCCAGCAGTGGTGGGGGGGCGTGGAACGAGCAGTACTTC
many,TRBJ1-2,TRBV7-2,-,CASTGINYGYTF,TGTGCCAGCACGGGGATTAACTATGGCTACACCTTC
-,TRBJ2-7,TRBV7-3,-,CASSLASLANTGNYEQYF,TGTGCCAGCAGCTTAGCGAGCCTAGCGAATACCGGAAACTACGAGCAGTACTTC
many,TRBJ1-1,TRBV5-1,-,CASSLAPERTEAFF,TGCGCCAGCAGCTTGGCTCCCGAAAGGACTGAAGCTTTCTTT
many,TRBJ1-2,TRBV7-8,-,CASSLGQAGEGYTF,TGTGCCAGCAGCTTAGGCCAGGCAGGGGAGGGCTACACCTTC
many,TRBJ1-1,TRBV20-1,TRBD1,CSARQDGTGDTEAFF,TGCAGTGCTAGACAAGACGGGACAGGGGATACTGAAGCTTTCTTT
many,TRBJ2-7,TRBV19,-,CASGQSAYEQYF,TGTGCCAGTGGACAGAGCGCCTACGAGCAGTACTTC
many,TRBJ1-6,TRBV4-2,-,CASSQDWFSSYNSPLHF,TGTGCCAGCAGCCAAGACTGGTTCAGCTCCTATAATTCACCCCTCCACTTT
many,TRBJ1-2,TRBV5-1,-,CASSLDKGNYGYTF,TGCGCCAGCAGCCTCGACAAGGGGAATTATGGCTACACCTTC
-,TRBJ2-7,TRBV5-6,TRBD1,CASSLGQGSAEQYF,TGTGCCAGCAGCTTAGGACAGGGTTCGGCCGAGCAGTACTTC
many,TRBJ2-7,TRBV6-1,TRBD1,CASGPTGGSYEQYF,TGTGCCAGCGGGCCGACAGGGGGCTCCTACGAGCAGTACTTC
few,TRBJ1-5,TRBV19,TRBD1,CASSIGTGPYQPQHF,TGTGCCAGTAGTATAGGGACAGGTCCCTATCAGCCCCAGCATTTT
many,TRBJ2-3,TRBV7-9,TRBD1,CASSSQGAGHATDTQYF,TGTGCCAGCAGCTCCCAGGGGGCGGGACACGCCACAGATACGCAGTATTTT
-,TRBJ1-6,TRBV5-4,-,CASSPGGYSPLHF,TGTGCCAGCAGCCCGGGTGGGTATTCACCCCTCCACTTT
many,TRBJ1-1,TRBV10-3,-,CATSGTANTEAFF,TGTGCCACCAGCGGGACGGCAAACACTGAAGCTTTCTTT
many,TRBJ2-1,TRBV11-3,TRBD1,CASSSRTGGQFF,TGTGCCAGCAGCTCCCGGACAGGCGGGCAGTTCTTC
-,TRBJ1-1,TRBV5-5,-,CASSPGEGYTEAFF,TGTGCCAGCAGCCCAGGGGAGGGGTACACTGAAGCTTTCTTT
many,TRBJ1-2,TRBV7-9,TRBD1,CASSDRRDRGGYTF,TGTGCCAGCAGCGACCGGAGGGACAGGGGAGGCTACACCTTC
few,TRBJ1-3,TRBV5-1,TRBD1,CASSLVGTGGVGRGNTIYF,TGCGCCAGCAGCTTGGTGGGGACAGGGGGCGTTGGGCGCGGAAACACCATATATTTT
few,TRBJ2-3,TRBV6-4,TRBD1,CASSVSSSGQGTDTQYF,TGTGCCAGCAGTGTATCAAGTAGCGGACAGGGGACAGATACGCAGTATTTT
-,TRBJ1-2,TRBV12-3/TRBV12-4,-,CASSFFGGPYGYTF,TGTGCCAGCAGTTTTTTCGGGGGCCCCTATGGCTACACCTTC
-,TRBJ2-1,TRBV20-1,-,CSASDHPSSYNEQFF,TGCAGTGCTAGTGACCACCCCAGCTCCTACAATGAGCAGTTCTTC
many,TRBJ2-1,TRBV3-1,-,CASSQGDWGPLYNEQFF,TGTGCCAGCAGCCAAGGGGATTGGGGGCCTTTATACAATGAGCAGTTCTTC
few,TRBJ2-7,TRBV20-1,TRBD2,CSAKGRLAAAYEQYF,TGCAGTGCTAAGGGGCGACTAGCGGCCGCCTACGAGCAGTACTTC
many,TRBJ2-1,TRBV7-2,-,CASSLESLARNEQFF,TGTGCCAGCAGCTTAGAAAGCCTAGCCAGGAATGAGCAGTTCTTC
many,TRBJ2-7,TRBV3-1,TRBD2,CASSQDGLVF,TGTGCCAGCAGCCAAGATGGACTAGTCTTC